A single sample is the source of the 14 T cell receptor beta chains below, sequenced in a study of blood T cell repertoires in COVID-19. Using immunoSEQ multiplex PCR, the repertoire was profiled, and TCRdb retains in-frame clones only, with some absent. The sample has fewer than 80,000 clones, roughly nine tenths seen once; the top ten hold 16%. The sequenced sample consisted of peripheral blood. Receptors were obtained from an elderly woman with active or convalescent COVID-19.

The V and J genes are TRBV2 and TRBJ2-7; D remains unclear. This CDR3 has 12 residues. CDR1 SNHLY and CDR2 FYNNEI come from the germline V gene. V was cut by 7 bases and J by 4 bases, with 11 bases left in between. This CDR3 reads CASTPPVYEQYF. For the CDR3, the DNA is TGTGCCAGCACGCCCCCGGTGTACGAGCAGTACTTC.

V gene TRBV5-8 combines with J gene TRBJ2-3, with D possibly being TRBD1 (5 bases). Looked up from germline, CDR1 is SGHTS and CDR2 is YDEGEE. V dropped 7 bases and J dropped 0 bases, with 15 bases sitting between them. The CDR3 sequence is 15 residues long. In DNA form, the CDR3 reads TGTGCCAGCCCGATAAAAGGGGCGAGCACAGATACGCAGTATTTT. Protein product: CASPIKGASTDTQYF.

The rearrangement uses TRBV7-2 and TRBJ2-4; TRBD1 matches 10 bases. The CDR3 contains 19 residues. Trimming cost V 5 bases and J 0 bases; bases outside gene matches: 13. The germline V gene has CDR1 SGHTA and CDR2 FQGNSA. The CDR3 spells CASSRTGGSTRLAKNIQYF. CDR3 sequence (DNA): TGTGCCAGCAGCCGGACAGGGGGTTCGACCCGGCTAGCCAAAAACATTCAGTACTTC.

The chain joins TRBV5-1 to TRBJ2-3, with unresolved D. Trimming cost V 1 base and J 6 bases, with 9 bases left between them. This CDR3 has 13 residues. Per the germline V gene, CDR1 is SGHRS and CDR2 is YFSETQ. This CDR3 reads CASSLKLSDTQYF. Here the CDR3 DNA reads TGCGCCAGCAGCTTGAAGCTTTCCGATACGCAGTATTTT.

CDR3 in amino acids: CASSLSFGLVAETDTEAFF. CDR3 in DNA: TGCGCCAGCAGCTTGTCCTTCGGTTTGGTGGCGGAGACGGACACTGAAGCTTTCTTT. This chain joins TRBV5-1 and TRBJ1-1; unclear D gene. Germline V gene lookup returns CDR1 SGHRS and CDR2 YFSETQ. CDR3 length equals 19 residues. Trimming stripped 1 base from V and 3 bases from J, with 25 bases between.

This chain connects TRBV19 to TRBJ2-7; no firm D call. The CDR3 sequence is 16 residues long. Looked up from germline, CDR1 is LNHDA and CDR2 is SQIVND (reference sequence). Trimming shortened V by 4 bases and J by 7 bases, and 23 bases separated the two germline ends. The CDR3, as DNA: TGTGCCAGTAGTAAAGGTTTGGCCGCATCAACCGGGGAGCAGTACTTC. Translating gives CASSKGLAASTGEQYF.

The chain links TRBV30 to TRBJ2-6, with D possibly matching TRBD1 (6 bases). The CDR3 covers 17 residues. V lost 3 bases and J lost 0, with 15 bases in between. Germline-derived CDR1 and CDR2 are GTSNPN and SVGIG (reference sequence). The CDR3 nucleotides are TGTGCCTGGAGCCCCGGACAGTTCAGCTCTGGGGCCAACGTCCTGACTTTC. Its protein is CAWSPGQFSSGANVLTF.

The CDR3 nucleotides are TGCGCCAGCAGCCTAGGGACTAGGGGAGAGACCCAGTACTTC. Amino acid sequence: CASSLGTRGETQYF. The V and J genes are TRBV5-1 and TRBJ2-5; 8 nucleotides align to TRBD2. V lost 4 bases and J lost 4; bases outside the gene matches: 6. The germline gives CDR1 SGHRS, CDR2 YFSETQ. This CDR3 is built from 14 residues.

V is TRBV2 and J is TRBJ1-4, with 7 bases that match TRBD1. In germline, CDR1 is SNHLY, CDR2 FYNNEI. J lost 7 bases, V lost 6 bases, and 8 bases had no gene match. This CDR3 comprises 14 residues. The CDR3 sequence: CASRPQGSREKLFF. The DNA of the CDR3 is TGTGCCAGCAGACCACAGGGGAGTCGTGAAAAACTGTTTTTT.

The CDR3, as DNA: TGCAGCGTTGATTCTGGGACTGGGGTGGGCACCGGGGAGCTGTTTTTT. It yields the protein CSVDSGTGVGTGELFF. J is TRBJ2-2 and V is TRBV29-1; D possibly corresponds to TRBD2 (6 bases). Germline V gene sequence: CDR1 SQVTM, CDR2 ANQGSEA. Trimming took 3 bases from V and 4 from J, leaving 18 bases between them. This CDR3 contains 16 residues.

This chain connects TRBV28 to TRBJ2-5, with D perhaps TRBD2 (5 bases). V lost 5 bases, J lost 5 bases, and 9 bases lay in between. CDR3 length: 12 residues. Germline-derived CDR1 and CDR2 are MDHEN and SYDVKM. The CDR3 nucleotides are TGTGCCAGCAGTCGACCGGGGGAGACCCAGTACTTC. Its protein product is CASSRPGETQYF.

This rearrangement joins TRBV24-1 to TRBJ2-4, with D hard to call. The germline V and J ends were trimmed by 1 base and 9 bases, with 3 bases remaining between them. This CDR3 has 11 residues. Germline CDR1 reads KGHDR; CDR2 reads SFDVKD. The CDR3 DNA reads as TGTGCCACCAGTGATTTCGGCATTCAGTACTTC. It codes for CATSDFGIQYF.

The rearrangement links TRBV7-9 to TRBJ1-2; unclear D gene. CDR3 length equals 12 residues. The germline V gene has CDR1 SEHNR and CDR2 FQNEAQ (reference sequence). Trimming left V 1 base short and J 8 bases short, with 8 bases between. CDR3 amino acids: CASSLERQGYTF. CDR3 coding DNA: TGTGCCAGCAGCTTAGAGAGGCAAGGCTACACCTTC.

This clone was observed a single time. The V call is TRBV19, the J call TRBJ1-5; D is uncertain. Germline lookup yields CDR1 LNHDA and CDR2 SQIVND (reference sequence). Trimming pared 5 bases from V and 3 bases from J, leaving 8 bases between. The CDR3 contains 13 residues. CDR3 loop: CASSYEVNQPQHF. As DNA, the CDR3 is TGTGCCAGTAGTTATGAGGTCAATCAGCCCCAGCATTTT. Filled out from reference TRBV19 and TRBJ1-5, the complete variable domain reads DGGITQSPKYLFRKEGQNVTLSCEQNLNHDAMYWYRQDPGQGLRLIYYSQIVNDFQKGDIAEGYSVSREKKESFPLTVTSAQKNPTAFYLCASSYEVNQPQHFGDGTRLSIL.